This is a list of T cell receptor beta chains from one sample in a study of cytomegalovirus exposure and HLA in healthy donors. Profiled with immunoSEQ multiplex PCR; TCRdb holds only in-frame clones, not every one. This table has around 130,000 clones, roughly 70% appearing once. The specimen sequenced was PBMCs. These receptors came from a man in his thirties or forties in good health and CMV-seronegative. Both conserved end residues are part of each CDR3. The order of the fields is V gene, J gene, CDR3 protein.

>TRBV29-1|TRBJ2-3
CSVDWEHEADTQYF
>TRBV28|TRBJ2-5
CASSFLTSGGAWYF
>TRBV7-2|TRBJ2-3
CASSLAGVGYTDTQYF
>TRBV30|TRBJ2-7
CAWGGLAGGSREQYF
>TRBV7-2|TRBJ2-6
CASSPDRGIAGANVLTF
>TRBV10-3|TRBJ1-1
CAISPGNTEAFF
>TRBV29-1|TRBJ2-5
CSVEDRGLGTGYF
>TRBV5-1|TRBJ2-2
CASREAGELFF
>TRBV15|TRBJ2-7
CATSRPGGRSYEQYF
>TRBV5-6|TRBJ2-3
CASSLVTRTGVRDTQYF
>TRBV2|TRBJ2-4
CATLAKNIQYF
>TRBV7-9|TRBJ1-1
CASSRPGQGTVFTEAFF
>TRBV5-1|TRBJ2-2
CASCIETSTGELFF
>TRBV7-9|TRBJ2-1
CASSLGLDRGRYNEQFF
>TRBV4-1|TRBJ2-2
CASSQDSSVAGELFF
>TRBV18|TRBJ1-4
CASSPDRGNEKLFF
>TRBV4-2|TRBJ2-5
CASSSRDSQETQYF
>TRBV28|TRBJ2-3
CASSFSGHNTDTQYF
>TRBV12-2|TRBJ2-5
CASRPGRGPGTQYF
>TRBV28|TRBJ2-7
CASSAGTGPYEQYF
>TRBV4-1|TRBJ1-1
CASSQANSNTEAFF
>TRBV2|TRBJ2-5
CASRTTGFPQETQYF
>TRBV28|TRBJ2-7
CASSSVTYEQYF
>TRBV19|TRBJ2-3
CASSRGTGSTDTQYF
>TRBV27|TRBJ2-7
CASRQGAYEQYF
>TRBV29-1|TRBJ1-6
CSVKDRGNSPLHF
>TRBV19|TRBJ2-7
CASAGEGSYEQYF
>TRBV5-5|TRBJ2-5
CASSLEPSGTQETQYF
>TRBV28|TRBJ2-7
CASSLGVVGGYEQYF
>TRBV7-3|TRBJ2-7
CASSLSGADNAHEQYF
>TRBV6-6|TRBJ2-2
CASSQQGANTGELFF
>TRBV7-8|TRBJ2-5
CASSLPYGGVETQYF
>TRBV6-6|TRBJ2-1
CASSQNNNEQFF
>TRBV7-2|TRBJ2-7
CASSPLWGKRLAGSYEQYF
>TRBV28|TRBJ2-7
CASSLTGLGEQYF
>TRBV30|TRBJ2-7
CAWSPGEAYEQYF
>TRBV7-2|TRBJ2-1
CASSLIRGAWGNEQFF
>TRBV6-1|TRBJ2-1
CASRRQGSGEQFF
>TRBV2|TRBJ1-2
CASRGSGGDGGYTF
>TRBV6-1|TRBJ1-4
CASSGRAQLFF
>TRBV4-2|TRBJ2-7
CASSQDQNRDVEQYF
>TRBV6-5|TRBJ1-2
CASSSDRVEPHYGYTF
>TRBV28|TRBJ2-1
CASIPSPQFF
>TRBV9|TRBJ2-5
CASSPLAGGETQYF
>TRBV27|TRBJ1-5
CASSFQGAGDQPQHF
>TRBV4-2|TRBJ2-5
CASSRDRESETQYF
>TRBV2|TRBJ1-2
CASSEQGVYGYTF
>TRBV7-6|TRBJ2-7
CASSDGLAGGRQYF
>TRBV6-1|TRBJ2-1
CASSETSGMQFF
>TRBV7-8|TRBJ2-3
CASSLVSGGPTDTQYF
>TRBV7-3|TRBJ2-2
CASSSGLAGVRELFF
>TRBV5-1|TRBJ2-5
CASSSVAGQETQYF
>TRBV28|TRBJ2-5
CASAGPAETQYF
>TRBV9|TRBJ1-1
CASSVAQGNTEAFF
>TRBV27|TRBJ1-1
CAIKPTGRATEAFF